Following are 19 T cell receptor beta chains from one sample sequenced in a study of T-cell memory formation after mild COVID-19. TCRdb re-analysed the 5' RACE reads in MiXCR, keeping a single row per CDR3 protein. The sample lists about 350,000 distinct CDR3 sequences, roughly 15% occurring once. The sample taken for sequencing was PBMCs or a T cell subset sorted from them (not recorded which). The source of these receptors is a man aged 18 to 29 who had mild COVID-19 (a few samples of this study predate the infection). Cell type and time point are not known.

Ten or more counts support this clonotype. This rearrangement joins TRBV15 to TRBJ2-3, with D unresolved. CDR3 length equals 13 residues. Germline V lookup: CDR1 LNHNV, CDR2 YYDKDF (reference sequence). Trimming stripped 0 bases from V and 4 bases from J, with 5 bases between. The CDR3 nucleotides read TGTGCCACCAGCAGAGATCGGGCAGATACGCAGTATTTT. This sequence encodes CATSRDRADTQYF.

CDR3 sequence: CSAPVEKGWTEAFF. CDR3 nucleotide sequence: TGCAGTGCACCGGTGGAAAAGGGCTGGACTGAAGCTTTCTTT. This rearrangement joins TRBV20-1 to TRBJ1-1; D ambiguous. Germline loops: CDR1 DFQATT, CDR2 SNEGSKA (reference sequence). The CDR3 spans 14 residues. Trimming pared 6 bases from V and 5 bases from J, leaving 19 bases between.

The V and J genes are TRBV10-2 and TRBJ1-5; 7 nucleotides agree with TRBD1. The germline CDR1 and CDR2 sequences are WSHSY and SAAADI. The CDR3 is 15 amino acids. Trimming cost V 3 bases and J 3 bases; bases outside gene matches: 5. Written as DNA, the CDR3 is TGCGCCAGCAGTGAAACGGGACAGTACAATCAGCCCCAGCATTTT. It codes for CASSETGQYNQPQHF.

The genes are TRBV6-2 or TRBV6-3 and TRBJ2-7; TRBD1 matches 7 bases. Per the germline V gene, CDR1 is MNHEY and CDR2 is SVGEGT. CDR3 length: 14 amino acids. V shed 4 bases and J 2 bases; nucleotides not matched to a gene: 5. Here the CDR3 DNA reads TGTGCCAGCAGTTTGGACGGACAGGCCTACGAGCAGTACGTC. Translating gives CASSLDGQAYEQYV.

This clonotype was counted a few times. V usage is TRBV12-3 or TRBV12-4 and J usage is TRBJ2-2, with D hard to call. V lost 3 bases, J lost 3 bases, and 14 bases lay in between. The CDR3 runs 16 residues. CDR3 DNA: TGTGCCAGCAGTTTCGGCTTCGTGAAGGACACCGGGGAGCTGTTTTTT. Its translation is CASSFGFVKDTGELFF.

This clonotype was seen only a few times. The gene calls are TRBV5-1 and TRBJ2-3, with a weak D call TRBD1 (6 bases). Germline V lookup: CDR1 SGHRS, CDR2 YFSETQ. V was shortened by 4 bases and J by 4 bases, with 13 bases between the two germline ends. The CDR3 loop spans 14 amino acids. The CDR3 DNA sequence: TGCGCCAGCAGCCCCTGGACAGTGTCAGATACGCAGTATTTT. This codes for CASSPWTVSDTQYF.

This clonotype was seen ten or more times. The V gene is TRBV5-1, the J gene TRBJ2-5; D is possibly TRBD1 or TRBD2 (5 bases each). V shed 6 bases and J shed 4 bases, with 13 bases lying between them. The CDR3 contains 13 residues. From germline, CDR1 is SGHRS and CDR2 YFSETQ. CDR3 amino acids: CASTPGQGETQYF. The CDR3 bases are TGCGCCAGCACCCCGGGGCAGGGAGAGACCCAGTACTTC.

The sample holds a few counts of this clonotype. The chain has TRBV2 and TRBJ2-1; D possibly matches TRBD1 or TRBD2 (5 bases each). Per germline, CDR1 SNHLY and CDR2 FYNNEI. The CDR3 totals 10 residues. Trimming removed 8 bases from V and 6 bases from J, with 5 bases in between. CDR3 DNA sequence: TGTGCCAGCGGGGGCAATGAGCAGTTCTTC. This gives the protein CASGGNEQFF. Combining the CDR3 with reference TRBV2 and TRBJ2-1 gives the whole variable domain EPEVTQTPSHQVTQMGQEVILRCVPISNHLYFYWYRQILGQKVEFLVSFYNNEISEKSEIFDDQFSVERPDGSNFTLKIRSTKLEDSAMYFCASGGNEQFFGPGTRLTVL.

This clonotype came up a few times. Written as DNA, the CDR3 is TGCGCCAGCAGCATGCGGGGCTCGACCCGGGGCACAGATACGCAGTATTTT. It codes for CASSMRGSTRGTDTQYF. The rearrangement links TRBV5-1 to TRBJ2-3, with D possibly being TRBD2 (6 bases). This CDR3 is 17 amino acids long. Germline values: CDR1 SGHRS, CDR2 YFSETQ. Trimming left V 4 bases short and J 1 base short, with 19 bases between.

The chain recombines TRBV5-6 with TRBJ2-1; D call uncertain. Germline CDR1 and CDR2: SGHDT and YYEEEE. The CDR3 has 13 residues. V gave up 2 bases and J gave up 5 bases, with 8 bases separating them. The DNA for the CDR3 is TGTGCCAGCAGCTTTGCTCCCCACAATGAGCAGTTCTTC. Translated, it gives CASSFAPHNEQFF.

The CDR3 bases are TGTGCCAGCAGCTTAGCCGGGACGTTCGGCACAGATACGCAGTATTTT. Its protein is CASSLAGTFGTDTQYF. The V and J genes are TRBV7-2 and TRBJ2-3; D may match TRBD1 or TRBD2 (5 bases each). Germline CDR1 reads SGHTA; CDR2 reads FQGNSA. The CDR3 totals 16 residues. Trimming removed 0 bases at V and 1 base at J, with 11 bases between.

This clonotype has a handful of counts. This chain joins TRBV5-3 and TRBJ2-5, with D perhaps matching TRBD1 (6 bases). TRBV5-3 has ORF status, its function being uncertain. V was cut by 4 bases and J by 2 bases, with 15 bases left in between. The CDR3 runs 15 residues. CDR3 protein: CARSGSLGAQETQYF. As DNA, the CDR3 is TGTGCCAGAAGCGGCAGTCTGGGGGCTCAAGAGACCCAGTACTTC.

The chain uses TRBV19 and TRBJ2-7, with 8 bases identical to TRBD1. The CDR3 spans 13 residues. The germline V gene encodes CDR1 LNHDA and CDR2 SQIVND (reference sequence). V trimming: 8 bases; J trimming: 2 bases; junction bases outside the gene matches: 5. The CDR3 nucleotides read TGTGCCAGTGGTGGACAGGGCCCCTACGAGCAGTACTTC. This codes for CASGGQGPYEQYF.

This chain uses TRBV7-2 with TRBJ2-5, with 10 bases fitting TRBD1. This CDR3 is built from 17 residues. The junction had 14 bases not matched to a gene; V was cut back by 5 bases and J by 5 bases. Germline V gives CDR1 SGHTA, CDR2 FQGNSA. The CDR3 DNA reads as TGTGCCAGCAGCGCGGGCCGGGGACAGGGGCTGGGCGAGACCCAGTACTTC. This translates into CASSAGRGQGLGETQYF.

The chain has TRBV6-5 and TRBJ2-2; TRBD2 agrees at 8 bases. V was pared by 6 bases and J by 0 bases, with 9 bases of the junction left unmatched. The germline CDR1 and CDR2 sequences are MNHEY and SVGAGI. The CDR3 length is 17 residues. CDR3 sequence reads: CASRTRGGGPNTGELFF. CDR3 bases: TGTGCCAGCAGAACCCGGGGGGGAGGTCCGAACACCGGGGAGCTGTTTTTT.

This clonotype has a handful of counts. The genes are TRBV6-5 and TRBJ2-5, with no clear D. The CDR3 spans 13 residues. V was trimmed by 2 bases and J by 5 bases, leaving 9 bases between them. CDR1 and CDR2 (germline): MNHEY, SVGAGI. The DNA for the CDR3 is TGTGCCAGCAGTTACATACATGAGGAGACCCAGTACTTC. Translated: CASSYIHEETQYF.

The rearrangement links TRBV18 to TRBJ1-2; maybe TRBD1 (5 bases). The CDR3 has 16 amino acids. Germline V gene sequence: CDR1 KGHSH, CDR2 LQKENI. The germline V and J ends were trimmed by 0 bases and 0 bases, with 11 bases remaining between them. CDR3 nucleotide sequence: TGTGCCAGCTCACCACCTCAGGGCCTCTCTAACTATGGCTACACCTTC. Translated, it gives CASSPPQGLSNYGYTF.

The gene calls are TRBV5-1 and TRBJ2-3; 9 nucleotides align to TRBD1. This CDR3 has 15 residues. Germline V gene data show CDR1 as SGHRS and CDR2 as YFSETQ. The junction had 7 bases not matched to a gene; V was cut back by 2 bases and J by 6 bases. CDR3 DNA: TGCGCCAGCAGCTTCCTCGGGACAGGGTACGATACGCAGTATTTT. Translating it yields CASSFLGTGYDTQYF.

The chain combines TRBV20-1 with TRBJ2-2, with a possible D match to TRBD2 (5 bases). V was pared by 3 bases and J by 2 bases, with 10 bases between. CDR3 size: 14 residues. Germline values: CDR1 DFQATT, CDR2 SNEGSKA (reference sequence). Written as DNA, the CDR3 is TGCAGTGCTAGTCCGACTACAAACACCGGGGAGCTGTTTTTT. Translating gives CSASPTTNTGELFF.